This T cell receptor beta chain was recorded in a study of blood T cell repertoires in COVID-19. Study-level information: Researchers got acute and convalescent COVID-19 samples from the United States, Italy and Spain. In each case, the material was cDNA or gDNA derived from T cells, B-cell-depleted T cells, or PBMCs.

The CDR3 spans 13 residues. V was shortened by 3 bases and J by 14 bases, with 18 bases between the two germline ends. Germline V gives CDR1 SGDLS, CDR2 YYNGEE. Libraries were prepared by immunoSEQ multiplex PCR; TCRdb keeps only in-frame clonotypes and omits some of them. The sample shows about 83,000 clones, around 87% of them seen only once. V and J are TRBV9 and TRBJ2-1; weak D call: TRBD2 (6 bases). The sequence derives from a woman aged 45-60 years with active or convalescent COVID-19. Sequencing was carried out using peripheral blood. CDR3 sequence: CASSATPGTGEFF. CDR3 bases: TGTGCCAGCAGCGCGACCCCAGGGACGGGGGAGTTCTTC.